Below are 11 T cell receptor beta chains sequenced from a single sample in a study of naive and memory T cell subsets (TCRdb year 2017). What these receptors recognize is not known. General findings and caveats noted by the study authors: A few larger clonotypes were found in naive repertoires, especially CD8, and these larger clonotypes were possibly memory cells re-expressing CD45RA.

Library preparation used UMI-ligation and nested PCR. Instrument used: Illumina MiSeq. The beta constant-region primer was an equimolar mix of two oligonucleotides covering both TRBC1 and TRBC2. The ligated cDNA went through four rounds of PCR with nested alpha and beta constant-region primers together with the SP2 primer. TCRdb trimmed the raw reads at Q25, called clones with MiXCR and kept productive beta chains. When rows share a CDR3 protein, they turn into one entry using the most common DNA and genes. The sample contains 98,000 or so distinct CDR3 sequences, roughly 15% of them found a single time. The leading ten clones occupy 2.5% to 3% of the sample. Sequenced material: naive CD8+ T cells from blood. What the cell subset or site label conveys for this sample: naive T cells, CD45RA high CD27+. The receptor set was obtained from a human donor in good health.

This clonotype showed up just a few times. This chain uses TRBV4-3 with TRBJ2-4, with D unresolved. The length of the CDR3 is 15 residues. Germline-derived CDR1 and CDR2 are LGHNA and YSLEER. V lost 4 bases and J lost 0, with 10 bases in between. In DNA, the CDR3 is TGCGCCAGCAGCCCTACCACGGTAGCCAAAAACATTCAGTACTTC. This encodes CASSPTTVAKNIQYF.

This clonotype was observed a few times. This chain joins TRBV15 and TRBJ2-7; possibly TRBD1 for D (6 bases). The CDR3 is 17 residues long. Germline CDR1 and CDR2: LNHNV and YYDKDF (reference sequence). Trimming removed 3 bases from V and 1 base from J, with 19 bases in between. CDR3 DNA: TGTGCCACCAGCAGGGCTCCGGGACATGGGAGTTCCTACGAGCAGTACTTC. Encoded protein: CATSRAPGHGSSYEQYF.

This rearrangement joins TRBV12-3 or TRBV12-4 to TRBJ2-1, with 8 bases that match TRBD2. The trim removed 8 bases at V and 7 bases at J, leaving 13 bases unmatched. CDR3 length equals 15 residues. The CDR3 is CASGIPGLGGNEQFF. Here the CDR3 DNA reads TGTGCCAGCGGAATCCCGGGACTAGGAGGAAATGAGCAGTTCTTC.

The J gene is TRBJ1-1, the V gene TRBV7-9; D remains ambiguous. This CDR3 has 15 amino acids. Between the trimmed V and J ends, which lost 8 bases and 2 bases, there was a span of 18 bases. Germline loops: CDR1 SEHNR, CDR2 FQNEAQ (reference sequence). The CDR3 DNA reads TGTGCCAGCCGCGAAACCCCCCTACTTAACACTGAAGCTTTCTTT. The encoded protein is CASRETPLLNTEAFF.

This clonotype turned up a few times. V is TRBV2 and J is TRBJ1-2, with 9 bases matching TRBD1. V dropped 0 bases and J dropped 6; count of bases not matched to a gene: 5. CDR3 size: 15 residues. CDR1 and CDR2 (germline): SNHLY, FYNNEI. The CDR3 here is CASSEALWTGDGYTF. In nucleotides, the CDR3 is TGTGCCAGCAGTGAAGCGCTATGGACAGGGGATGGCTACACCTTC.

This clonotype was found a few times. This sequence joins TRBV12-3 or TRBV12-4 and TRBJ1-2; unclear D gene. CDR3 length: 13 residues. V lost 5 bases to trimming and J lost 2 bases, with 9 bases between them. CDR3 loop: CASSRTGNYGYTF. CDR3 DNA: TGTGCCAGCAGTCGGACTGGCAACTATGGCTACACCTTC.

The chain couples TRBV7-9 to TRBJ1-5; D unresolved. V lost 3 bases and J 2 bases, leaving 8 bases between the germline ends. The CDR3 is 14 amino acids. Looked up from germline, CDR1 is SEHNR and CDR2 is FQNEAQ (reference sequence). The CDR3, as DNA: TGTGCCAGCAGCTTGGACGCCGGCAATCAGCCCCAGCATTTT. Translation gives CASSLDAGNQPQHF. Complete variable domain (other parts from reference TRBV7-9 and TRBJ1-5): DTGVSQNPRHKITKRGQNVTFRCDPISEHNRLYWYRQTLGQGPEFLTYFQNEAQLEKSRLLSDRFSAERPKGSFSTLEIQRTEQGDSAMYLCASSLDAGNQPQHFGDGTRLSIL.

In this sample, this clonotype turned up a few times. The chain is built from TRBV7-8 and TRBJ2-7; 8 nucleotides agree with TRBD2. The V and J ends lost 5 bases and 0 bases, in that order; junction bases with no gene match: 12. This CDR3 contains 17 residues. Germline CDR1 is SGHVS and CDR2 is FQNEAQ. Here the CDR3 DNA reads TGTGCCAGCAGCCGCGACCCGACTAGCGCGAGCTCCTACGAGCAGTACTTC. Translating it yields CASSRDPTSASSYEQYF.

This clonotype was seen many times. The V and J genes are TRBV7-9 and TRBJ2-1; D tentatively fits TRBD1 or TRBD2 (5 bases each). Germline V gene data show CDR1 as SEHNR and CDR2 as FQNEAQ (reference sequence). Trimming removed 1 base from V and 3 bases from J, with 13 bases in between. CDR3 size: 16 residues. The CDR3 bases are TGTGCCAGCAGCTTAGGTATGGGGACGAGCTACAATGAGCAGTTCTTC. This codes for CASSLGMGTSYNEQFF.

This clonotype was counted ten times or more. The CDR3 loop is CASSPGLAGGPSSYNEQFF. CDR3 nucleotide sequence: TGTGCCAGCAGCCCGGGACTAGCGGGAGGACCTAGCTCCTACAATGAGCAGTTCTTC. The V gene is TRBV5-4, the J gene TRBJ2-1; TRBD2 matches 15 bases. The germline CDR1 and CDR2 sequences are SGHNT and YYREEE (reference sequence). CDR3 length: 19 amino acids. The V gene end was trimmed by 4 bases and the J gene end by 0 bases; junction bases not matched to a gene: 8.

The sample holds a few counts of this clonotype. The gene calls are TRBV7-9 and TRBJ1-1; possible D gene TRBD1, 5 bases. The V gene lost 7 bases and the J gene lost 9 bases, with 12 bases spanning the gap. The CDR3 sequence is 11 residues long. The germline V gene encodes CDR1 SEHNR and CDR2 FQNEAQ (reference sequence). CDR3 sequence: CASIWGSQAFF. The CDR3 DNA follows: TGTGCCAGCATATGGGGGTCGCAAGCTTTCTTT.